A selection of T cell receptor beta chains follows, all from one sample in a study of shared clonotypes between healthy human individuals. TCRdb's copy holds only in-frame clones and misses some; the assay was immunoSEQ multiplex PCR. The sample records about 680,000 clones, less than 80% being singletons. Sequenced input: memory CD4+ T cells sorted from blood. Receptors originate from a woman aged 25 to 45 in good health. The CDR3 runs from the conserved cysteine through the conserved F or W. D genes are given only for firm matches. For some rows the clone size is stated as once, few or many, or as a class when expanded; others skip it.

j_call | v_call | clone_size | d_call | cdr3_aa | cdr3_nt
TRBJ2-1 | TRBV29-1 | - | TRBD2 | CSVELAGASSYNEQFF | TGCAGCGTAGAACTAGCGGGAGCTAGCTCCTACAATGAGCAGTTCTTC
TRBJ1-1 | TRBV19 | - | TRBD1 | CASSLQGAYTEAFF | TGTGCCAGTAGTTTACAGGGGGCCTACACTGAAGCTTTCTTT
TRBJ2-7 | TRBV19 | once | TRBD1 | CASSRDRAYEQYF | TGTGCCAGCAGCCGGGACAGGGCCTACGAGCAGTACTTC
TRBJ2-5 | TRBV15 | - | TRBD2 | CATSRAAGGQETQYF | TGTGCCACCAGCAGAGCGGCGGGAGGGCAAGAGACCCAGTACTTC
TRBJ2-7 | TRBV9 | - | - | CASSGVYEQYF | TGTGCCAGCAGCGGGGTCTACGAGCAGTACTTC
TRBJ1-5 | TRBV27 | many | - | CASRDDQPQHF | TGTGCCAGCAGAGATGATCAGCCCCAGCATTTT
TRBJ2-3 | TRBV5-1 | - | - | CASSLERAATDTQYF | TGCGCCAGCAGCTTGGAGAGGGCAGCCACAGATACGCAGTATTTT
TRBJ2-7 | TRBV28 | - | TRBD2 | CASSLFGTSGRATYEQYF | TGTGCCAGCAGCCTTTTCGGGACTAGCGGGAGGGCCACCTACGAGCAGTACTTC
TRBJ1-3 | TRBV19 | - | - | CASSIIQTSGNTIYF | TGTGCCAGTAGTATTATCCAGACCTCTGGAAACACCATATATTTT
TRBJ1-2 | TRBV6-1 | few | - | CASSEASREASYGYTF | TGTGCCAGCAGTGAAGCATCACGTGAGGCAAGCTATGGCTACACCTTC
TRBJ2-2 | TRBV11-1 | once | - | CASSPRGPGTVNTGELFF | TGTGCCAGCAGCCCACGAGGCCCCGGGACGGTGAACACCGGGGAGCTGTTTTTT
TRBJ1-2 | TRBV29-1 | - | - | CSVRSNTNYGYTF | TGCAGCGTAAGGTCCAATACGAACTATGGCTACACCTTC
TRBJ2-7 | TRBV27 | once | TRBD2 | CASTPGLAGLGNEQYF | TGTGCCAGCACCCCGGGACTAGCGGGATTGGGGAACGAGCAGTACTTC
TRBJ2-4 | TRBV11-1 | - | - | CASSLSFDKNIQYF | TGTGCCAGCAGCTTATCATTTGACAAAAACATTCAGTACTTC
TRBJ2-7 | TRBV5-1 | - | TRBD2 | CASRQDVREEVQYF | TGCGCCAGCAGGCAGGACGTCCGGGAGGAGGTGCAGTACTTC
TRBJ1-3 | TRBV9 | few | - | CASSVAISGNTIYF | TGTGCCAGCAGCGTAGCAATCTCTGGAAACACCATATATTTT
TRBJ2-7 | TRBV11-1 | - | TRBD1 | CASSPRPSGTGYYEQYF | TGTGCCAGCAGCCCGAGGCCGTCGGGGACAGGGTACTACGAGCAGTACTTC
TRBJ2-7 | TRBV5-4 | - | - | CASSLGTSSSYEQYF | TGTGCCAGCAGCTTAGGGACGAGCAGCTCCTACGAGCAGTACTTC
TRBJ2-2 | TRBV30 | - | TRBD2 | CAWSVLAGTGELFF | TGTGCCTGGAGTGTACTAGCGGGAACCGGGGAGCTGTTTTTT
TRBJ1-5 | TRBV2 | - | - | CASNEGYGQPQHF | TGTGCCAGCAACGAGGGGTATGGTCAGCCCCAGCATTTT
TRBJ1-4 | TRBV11-2 | - | TRBD1 | CASGRDREKLFF | TGTGCCAGCGGCCGGGACAGGGAAAAACTGTTTTTT
TRBJ2-7 | TRBV7-3 | few | - | CASSLTGGSYEQYF | TGTGCCAGCAGCTTAACGGGAGGCTCCTACGAGCAGTACTTC
TRBJ2-5 | TRBV5-1 | - | - | CASSLGNQETQYF | TGCGCCAGCAGCTTGGGCAACCAAGAGACCCAGTACTTC
TRBJ2-1 | TRBV4-2 | once | TRBD2 | CASSQDWGSGRLYNEQFF | TGTGCCAGCAGCCAAGATTGGGGTAGCGGGAGGCTATACAATGAGCAGTTCTTC
TRBJ2-2 | TRBV10-1 | - | - | CASSWSYTGELFF | TGCGCCAGCAGTTGGTCCTACACCGGGGAGCTGTTTTTT
TRBJ1-2 | TRBV15 | medium-sized | TRBD1 | CATSRRDRLYGYTF | TGTGCCACCAGCAGACGGGACAGGCTCTATGGCTACACCTTC
TRBJ2-5 | TRBV2 | - | - | CASSDGFGETQYF | TGTGCCAGCAGTGACGGTTTTGGAGAGACCCAGTACTTC
TRBJ1-4 | TRBV19 | - | TRBD1 | CASSSGTATNEKLFF | TGTGCCAGTAGCTCCGGGACAGCAACTAATGAAAAACTGTTTTTT
TRBJ2-5 | TRBV5-4 | - | TRBD1 | CASSFSQGQETQYF | TGTGCCAGCAGCTTTTCACAGGGGCAAGAGACCCAGTACTTC
TRBJ2-3 | TRBV27 | once | TRBD2 | CAPTSGSSTDTQYF | TGTGCCCCAACTAGCGGGAGTAGCACAGATACGCAGTATTTT
TRBJ2-3 | TRBV28 | - | TRBD2 | CASSSPGLAGDTQYF | TGTGCCAGCAGTTCCCCGGGACTAGCGGGAGATACGCAGTATTTT
TRBJ2-7 | TRBV7-8 | - | - | CASSLSRQPPTEQYF | TGTGCCAGCAGCTTATCGCGACAGCCTCCTACCGAGCAGTACTTC
TRBJ2-1 | TRBV19 | many | TRBD1 | CASSIVYQGATEQFF | TGTGCCAGTAGTATAGTTTACCAGGGGGCGACGGAGCAGTTCTTC
TRBJ2-7 | TRBV15 | - | - | CATSLVGEYEQYF | TGTGCCACCAGCTTAGTAGGGGAATACGAGCAGTACTTC
TRBJ1-1 | TRBV7-2 | - | TRBD1 | CASSVRTGMNTEAFF | TGTGCCAGCAGCGTAAGGACAGGAATGAACACTGAAGCTTTCTTT
TRBJ1-3 | TRBV28 | few | TRBD1 | CASSTRTGGSGNTIYF | TGTGCCAGCAGTACACGGACAGGGGGTTCGGGAAACACCATATATTTT
TRBJ2-1 | TRBV28 | - | TRBD2 | CASSLVGTSGKGEQFF | TGTGCCAGCAGTTTGGTCGGGACTAGCGGGAAAGGTGAGCAGTTCTTC
TRBJ2-7 | TRBV30 | - | - | CAWSDFRTVSYEQYF | TGTGCCTGGAGTGACTTCAGGACAGTATCCTACGAGCAGTACTTC
TRBJ2-1 | TRBV4-1 | - | TRBD1 | CASSRGQGAAYNEQFF | TGCGCCAGCAGCCGGGGACAGGGGGCTGCCTACAATGAGCAGTTCTTC
TRBJ2-7 | TRBV7-8 | few | TRBD2 | CASSVLAGQSSYEQYF | TGTGCCAGCAGCGTTCTAGCGGGGCAGAGCTCCTACGAGCAGTACTTC
TRBJ1-2 | TRBV5-1 | few | - | CASSLNANYGYTF | TGCGCCAGCAGCTTGAATGCCAACTATGGCTACACCTTC
TRBJ2-7 | TRBV10-3 | - | TRBD1 | CAISDYLLGQKSYEQYF | TGTGCCATCAGCGACTATTTATTGGGACAGAAATCCTACGAGCAGTACTTC
TRBJ1-2 | TRBV11-1 | - | - | CASSLHGPGDYGYTF | TGTGCCAGCAGCCTCCATGGTCCAGGAGACTATGGCTACACCTTC
TRBJ2-5 | TRBV11-2 | - | - | CASSLIGPQETQYF | TGTGCCAGCAGCCTAATAGGGCCCCAAGAGACCCAGTACTTC
TRBJ2-1 | TRBV19 | - | TRBD2 | CASSEAGGKHEQFF | TGTGCCAGTAGTGAAGCGGGAGGGAAACATGAGCAGTTCTTC
TRBJ1-6 | TRBV30 | - | TRBD1 | CAWSTLTGDNSPLHF | TGTGCCTGGAGTACTCTGACAGGGGATAATTCACCCCTCCACTTT
TRBJ2-7 | TRBV18 | - | TRBD2 | CASSPFTPTSGIGYEQYF | TGTGCCAGCTCACCATTTACCCCGACTAGCGGGATAGGCTACGAGCAGTACTTC
TRBJ2-1 | TRBV5-1 | once | TRBD2 | CASSLGGRANEQFF | TGCGCCAGCAGCTTGGGCGGGAGGGCCAATGAGCAGTTCTTC
TRBJ2-3 | TRBV14 | - | TRBD2 | CASSRLGLAMPDTQYF | TGTGCCAGCAGCCGGCTGGGACTAGCGATGCCCGATACGCAGTATTTT
TRBJ2-2 | TRBV5-1 | - | TRBD2 | CASRTGGPATGELFF | TGCGCCAGCCGAACGGGAGGGCCGGCCACCGGGGAGCTGTTTTTT
TRBJ2-3 | TRBV29-1 | many | TRBD2 | CSVGPASGASTDTQYF | TGCAGCGTTGGGCCCGCTAGCGGTGCTAGCACAGATACGCAGTATTTT
TRBJ2-3 | TRBV5-1 | - | TRBD1 | CASKGQGGTDTQYF | TGCGCCAGCAAGGGACAGGGAGGCACAGATACGCAGTATTTT
TRBJ1-2 | TRBV19 | - | - | CASSMWGIDYGYTF | TGTGCCAGTAGTATGTGGGGAATCGACTATGGCTACACCTTC
TRBJ2-7 | TRBV5-1 | - | TRBD1 | CASRVAGTGFFEQYF | TGCGCCAGCAGGGTAGCCGGGACAGGCTTCTTCGAGCAGTACTTC
TRBJ2-7 | TRBV5-5 | - | - | CASSPTTGHSYEQYF | TGTGCCAGCAGCCCTACTACGGGACACTCCTACGAGCAGTACTTC
TRBJ2-5 | TRBV2 | few | TRBD2 | CASSETSGTLETQYF | TGTGCCAGCAGTGAAACTAGCGGGACTTTAGAGACCCAGTACTTC